This passage covers 10 T cell receptor beta chains from one sample sequenced in a study of CD8+ T cells in alopecia areata. Treatment here: oral pan-JAK inhibitor, 5-10 mg twice daily. TCR sequencing used cDNA made by reverse transcription of extracted RNA. Repertoires were generated with immunoSEQ multiplex PCR, while TCRdb's copy carries only in-frame clones and drops some. The profile shows about 92,000 clones, around 40% of them singletons. Specimen: CD8+ T cells sorted from blood, collected at week 24, from a patient treated with tofacitinib. Source of these receptors: a human donor with alopecia areata.

This clone has just one count. The J gene is TRBJ1-2, the V gene TRBV4-1; 7 bases fit TRBD1. V lost 0 bases to trimming and J lost 4 bases; unmatched junction nucleotides: 5. The CDR3 runs 15 residues. CDR1 MGHRA and CDR2 YSYEKL come from the germline V gene. Here the CDR3 reads CASSQDSRGIYGYTF. The CDR3 DNA is TGCGCCAGCAGCCAAGATTCCAGGGGGATCTATGGCTACACCTTC.

V and J are TRBV5-6 and TRBJ2-2; 8 positions agree with TRBD2. Germline CDR1 and CDR2: SGHDT and YYEEEE. The length of the CDR3 is 17 residues. With V trimmed by 4 bases and J by 5 bases, 13 bases remained unmatched. The CDR3 protein is CASSRGLAGLRTGELFF. The CDR3 nucleotides are TGTGCCAGCAGCCGGGGTCTAGCGGGCCTAAGGACCGGGGAGCTGTTTTTT.

The gene calls are TRBV5-6 and TRBJ1-1; tentative D call: TRBD1 (5 bases). This CDR3 is built from 13 residues. Germline CDR1 SGHDT, CDR2 YYEEEE. The germline V and J ends were trimmed by 4 bases and 11 bases, with 18 bases remaining between them. CDR3 in amino acids: CASSPTPSGWAFF. CDR3 DNA: TGTGCCAGCAGCCCCACTCCCTCAGGGTGGGCTTTCTTT.

This clone was observed a few times. The genes are TRBV4-2 and TRBJ1-4; possibly TRBD1 for D (5 bases). V was clipped by 4 bases and J by 2 bases, with 20 bases between them. There are 18 residues in the CDR3. CDR1 and CDR2 from the germline V gene are LGHNA and YNFKEQ. Written as DNA, the CDR3 is TGTGCCAGCAGCCCCTTAGGCAGGGAGGGTACGACTAATGAAAAACTGTTTTTT. Translation: CASSPLGREGTTNEKLFF.

This chain connects TRBV7-9 to TRBJ2-5; D may be TRBD1 (6 bases). This CDR3 comprises 15 residues. Germline CDR1 SEHNR, CDR2 FQNEAQ (reference sequence). V was pared by 3 bases and J by 3 bases, with 14 bases between. The DNA of the CDR3 is TGTGCCAGCAGCTTTTGGGCAGGGGAGAAAGAGACCCAGTACTTC. Amino acids: CASSFWAGEKETQYF.

This clone was counted between two and nine times. The genes are TRBV29-1 and TRBJ1-2, with 11 nucleotides matching TRBD1. The ends lost 8 bases at V and 7 bases at J; junction bases unmatched: 15. From germline, CDR1 is SQVTM and CDR2 ANQGSEA. CDR3 length: 15 residues. The CDR3 DNA follows: TGCAGCTCGATCGGGGTTTTGGGACAGGGGGTTGGCTACACCTTC. Protein product: CSSIGVLGQGVGYTF.

The genes are TRBV9 and TRBJ2-1; no clear D. Trimming took 4 bases from V and 8 from J, leaving 22 bases between them. From germline, CDR1 is SGDLS and CDR2 YYNGEE. The CDR3 is 16 amino acids. CDR3 bases: TGTGCCAGCAGCCCTCGGACGGCGACTGTACTTGATGAGCAGTTCTTC. Protein: CASSPRTATVLDEQFF.

The chain is built from TRBV27 and TRBJ2-1; the D call may be TRBD1 or TRBD2 (5 bases each). In germline, CDR1 is MNHEY, CDR2 SMNVEV (reference sequence). This CDR3 is 16 amino acids long. The ends were cut back, 7 bases at V and 10 bases at J, with 26 bases in the middle. The CDR3 spells CASTSLSGTPPGEQFF. CDR3 DNA: TGTGCCAGCACCTCACTCAGTGGGACCCCACCCGGGGAGCAGTTCTTC.

J is TRBJ1-4 and V is TRBV4-3; D is perhaps TRBD1 (5 bases). The CDR3 has 15 residues. With 0 bases removed from V and 8 bases from J, the gap between germline ends came to 13 bases. Germline assignment: CDR1 LGHNA and CDR2 YSLEER. CDR3: CASSQDRQGWEKLFF. Written as DNA, the CDR3 is TGCGCCAGCAGCCAAGATAGGCAGGGTTGGGAAAAACTGTTTTTT.

This clone was recorded at least ten times. The V gene is TRBV15, the J gene TRBJ1-1, with unresolved D. There are 13 residues in the CDR3. Germline lookup yields CDR1 LNHNV and CDR2 YYDKDF (reference sequence). V was cut by 3 bases and J by 3 bases, with 8 bases left in between. The CDR3 nucleotides read TGTGCCACCAGCAGTAAATTATACACTGAAGCTTTCTTT. Protein sequence: CATSSKLYTEAFF.